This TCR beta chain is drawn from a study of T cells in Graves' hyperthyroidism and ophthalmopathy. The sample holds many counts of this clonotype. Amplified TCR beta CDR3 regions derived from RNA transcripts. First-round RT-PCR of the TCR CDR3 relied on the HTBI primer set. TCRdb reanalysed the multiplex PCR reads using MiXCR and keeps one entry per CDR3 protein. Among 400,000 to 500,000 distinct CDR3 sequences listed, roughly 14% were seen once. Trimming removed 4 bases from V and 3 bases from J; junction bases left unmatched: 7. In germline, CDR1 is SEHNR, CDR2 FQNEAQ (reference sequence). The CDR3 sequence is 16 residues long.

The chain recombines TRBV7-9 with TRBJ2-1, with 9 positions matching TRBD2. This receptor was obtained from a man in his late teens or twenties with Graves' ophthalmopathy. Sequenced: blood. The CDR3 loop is CASSSFSGGGYNEQFF. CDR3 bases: TGTGCCAGCAGCTCATTTAGCGGGGGAGGCTACAATGAGCAGTTCTTC. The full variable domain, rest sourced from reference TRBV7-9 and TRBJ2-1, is DTGVSQNPRHKITKRGQNVTFRCDPISEHNRLYWYRQTLGQGPEFLTYFQNEAQLEKSRLLSDRFSAERPKGSFSTLEIQRTEQGDSAMYLCASSSFSGGGYNEQFFGPGTRLTVL.